This T cell receptor (beta chain) came from a study of Ad26.COV2.S vaccination and SARS-CoV-2 variants. V was clipped by 1 base and J by 4 bases; unmatched bases: 1. Per the germline V gene, CDR1 is LGHDT and CDR2 is YNNKEL (reference sequence). The CDR3 sequence is 16 residues long. Regarding treatment: some 20 received Ad26.COV2.S at low or high dose, single or two shots; roughly five received placebo; per-sample allocation not given. Samples analyzed were those drawn on day 63 after the first vaccine or placebo injection. TCRdb's copy holds only in-frame clones and misses some; the assay was immunoSEQ multiplex PCR. Among 300,000 to 500,000 clones listed, roughly nine tenths were seen once.

The sample here was peripheral blood, taken in a trial of Ad26.COV2.S vaccine versus placebo. This receptor was identified in a person between 18 and 65 years old who received the Ad26.COV2.S COVID-19 vaccine or a placebo. V is TRBV3-1 (or the pseudogene TRBV3-2) and J is TRBJ2-5; TRBD2 aligns across 15 bases. The CDR3 DNA sequence: TGTGCCAGCAGCCAAGGGACTAGCGGGGGGGCAGAGACCCAGTACTTC. It translates to CASSQGTSGGAETQYF.